This T cell receptor (beta chain) was sequenced in a study of T cell repertoires in cytomegalovirus infection. Study-wide context: Matching HLA type, along with CMV infection, was indicated by public TCR beta signatures.

Findings of the study overall: Clonotypes of TCR beta that were HLA-C-restricted and CMV-specific dominated the ex vivo response. CMV carriers having the relevant HLA were flagged by cumulative public TCR beta family frequency.

TCRdb ran MiXCR on the reads and lists one entry per CDR3 protein. The data contain fewer than 200,000 distinct CDR3 sequences, around 15% of them seen just once; the ten biggest clones take up 25% to 30%. As to this clonotype: Its antigen is unidentified.

Looked up from germline, CDR1 is SQVTM and CDR2 is ANQGSEA. Trimming at V came to 4 bases and at J to 4 bases, leaving 5 bases not matched to a gene. The CDR3 is 14 residues long. Sequencing input: PBMCs. This TCR came from a human donor in good health (CMV status not recorded). Some clones in this sample may be carry-over from other donors' samples. The J gene is TRBJ2-1, the V gene TRBV29-1, with 9 nucleotides matching TRBD2. CDR3 amino acids: CSVGTSVRYNEQFF. The CDR3 DNA follows: TGCAGCGTTGGGACTAGCGTTCGTTACAATGAGCAGTTCTTC.